This entry features one T cell receptor (beta chain) sequence. Its target is unknown. At one boundary the junction diverges from the germline segment, which might be a read error. The CDR3 is cut off 3 residues early in the read; its end comes from the germline J gene. Other DNA sequences from this sample encode an identical CDR3 as well. This entry belongs to a study of T cells in women clearing cervical HPV infection. On the study more broadly: Controls were women whose single incident HPV16 infection cleared within 12 months without precancer or cancer.

TCRdb's copy holds only in-frame clones and misses some; the assay was immunoSEQ multiplex PCR. With tens of thousands of clones in the sample, the ten largest clones hold approximately 0.98%. Points from the study as a whole: Timing of associations relative to infection is unclear; T-cell subsets were not isolated. Richness plus V gene abundances separated cases from controls with AUC roughly 0.88.

The CDR3 is 14 residues long. Per germline, CDR1 MNHNS and CDR2 SASEGT. Sequencing was performed on blood buffy coat. The sequence was obtained from a woman between 18 and 75 years old with a cervical HPV16 infection that either progressed to CIN3+ or cleared (not recorded which). The rearrangement uses TRBV6-1 and TRBJ1-3; the D is unclear. Here the CDR3 reads CASSEGSRGNTIYF. The CDR3 DNA, read in part, is TGTGCCAGCAGTGAAGGGTCGCGGGGAAACACG.